This TCR beta chain was profiled in a study of blood T cells in healthy people across ages. Findings and limits, study-wide: Researchers said unsorted PBMCs prevented a conclusive naive versus antigen-experienced comparison.

This clonotype has just a few counts. Its specificity is not known. Germline assignment: CDR1 DFQATT and CDR2 SNEGSKA (reference sequence). The CDR3 is made up of 14 amino acids. Primed by a sample-barcoded 5' primer and a J-beta primer mix, a second PCR proceeded for about 7 to 12 cycles. Researchers report that each sample yielded at least 3 million CDR3-containing paired-end reads. TCRdb itself ran the 5' RACE reads through MiXCR, one entry per CDR3 protein. The table lists approximately 1.5 million distinct CDR3 sequences, under 55% of them singletons. Sequenced sample: blood. The source of this sequence is a woman between 18 and 29 years old in good health. The chain recombines TRBV20-1 with TRBJ2-4; no clear D. The J call may be incorrect, as the DNA end agrees better with TRBJ2-7. CDR3 bases: TGCAGTGCCGGTAGGGTGGGTAGATCCTACGAGCAGTACTTC. Translating gives CSAGRVGRSYEQYF.